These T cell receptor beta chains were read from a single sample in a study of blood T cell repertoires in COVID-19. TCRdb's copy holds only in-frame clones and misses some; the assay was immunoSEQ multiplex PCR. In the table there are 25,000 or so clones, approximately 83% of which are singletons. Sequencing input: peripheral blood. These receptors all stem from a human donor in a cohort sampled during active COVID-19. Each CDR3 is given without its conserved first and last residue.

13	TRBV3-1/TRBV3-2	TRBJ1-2	ASSPGTYSNYGYT
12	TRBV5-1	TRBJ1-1	ASSLGDPGVEAF
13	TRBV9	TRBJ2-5	ASSVRGLWEETQY
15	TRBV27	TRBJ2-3	ASSTPWEGRSTDTQY
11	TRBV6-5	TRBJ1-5	ASSWAPNQPQH
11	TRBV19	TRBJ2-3	ASSILTGETQY
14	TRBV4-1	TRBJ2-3	ASSQDRAASTDTQY
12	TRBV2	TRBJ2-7	ASSTSGTGNEQY
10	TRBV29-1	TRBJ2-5	SAVTGEGTQY
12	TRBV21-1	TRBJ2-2	ASKRAQNTGELF
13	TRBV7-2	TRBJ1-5	ASSQTGRGNQPQH
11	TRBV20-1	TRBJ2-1	SAGVGGYNEQF
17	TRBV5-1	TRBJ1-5	ASSFPWDTATRDNQPQH
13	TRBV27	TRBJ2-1	ASSSGTHRWNEQF
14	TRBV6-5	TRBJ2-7	ASSYSTSGGVFEQY
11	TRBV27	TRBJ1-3	ASRTGTGNTIY
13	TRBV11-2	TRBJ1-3	ASSLDTRAGNTIY
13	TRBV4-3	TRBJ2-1	ASSQRDGSGNEQF
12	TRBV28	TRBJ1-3	ASTLQQHGNTIY
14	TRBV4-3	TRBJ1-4	ASSQDSTTRGEKLF
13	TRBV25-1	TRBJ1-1	ASSGTGPLSTEAF
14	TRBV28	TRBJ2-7	ASSGPGTGEEYEQY
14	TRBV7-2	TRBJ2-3	ASSFWSGAGTDTQY
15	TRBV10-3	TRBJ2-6	AISEDRGSFWANVLT
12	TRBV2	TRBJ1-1	ASSDRGLYTEAF
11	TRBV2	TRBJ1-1	ASSDLDRPEAF
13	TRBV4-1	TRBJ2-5	ASSQDGLASETQY
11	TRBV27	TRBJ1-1	ASSFRRNTEAF
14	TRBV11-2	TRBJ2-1	ASSSTNSEIYNEQF
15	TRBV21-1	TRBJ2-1	ASSKNSGLRHSNEQF
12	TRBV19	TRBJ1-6	ASSVGSGGSPLH
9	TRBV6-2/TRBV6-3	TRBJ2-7	ASSLSGEQY
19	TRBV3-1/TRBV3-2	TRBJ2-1	ASSQFSIGTSGLLGYNEQF
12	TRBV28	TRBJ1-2	ASSITGGTVGYT
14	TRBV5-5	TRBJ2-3	ASSLDGPGVADTQY
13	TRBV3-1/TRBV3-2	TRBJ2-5	ASSPLAGESETQY
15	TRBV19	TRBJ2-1	ASSIGGAGGRYNEQF
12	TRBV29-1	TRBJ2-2	SVGPQGHPGELF
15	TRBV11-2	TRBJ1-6	ASSLDWIGEWSSPLH
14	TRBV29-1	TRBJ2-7	SVENSGGHGHYEQY
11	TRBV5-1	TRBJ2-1	ASSLKLYNEQF
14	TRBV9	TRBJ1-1	ASSEGRKFMNTEAF
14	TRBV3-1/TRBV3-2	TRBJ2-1	ASSRRLAGSYNEQF
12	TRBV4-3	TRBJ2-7	ASSQDGGPYEQY
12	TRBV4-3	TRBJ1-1	ASSQGGRNTEAF
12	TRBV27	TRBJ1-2	ASTSGQGGYGYT
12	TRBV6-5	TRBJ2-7	ASGLTGNSYEQY
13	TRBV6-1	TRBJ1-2	ASSERTGAGYGYT
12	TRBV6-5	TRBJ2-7	ASTSDRLGSEQY
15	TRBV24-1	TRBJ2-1	ATSDLSGTGEWNEQF
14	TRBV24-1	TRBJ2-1	ATSDPGGSSYNEQF
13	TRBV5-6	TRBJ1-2	ASSPGTLGGYGYT
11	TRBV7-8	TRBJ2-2	ASSLGIAGELF